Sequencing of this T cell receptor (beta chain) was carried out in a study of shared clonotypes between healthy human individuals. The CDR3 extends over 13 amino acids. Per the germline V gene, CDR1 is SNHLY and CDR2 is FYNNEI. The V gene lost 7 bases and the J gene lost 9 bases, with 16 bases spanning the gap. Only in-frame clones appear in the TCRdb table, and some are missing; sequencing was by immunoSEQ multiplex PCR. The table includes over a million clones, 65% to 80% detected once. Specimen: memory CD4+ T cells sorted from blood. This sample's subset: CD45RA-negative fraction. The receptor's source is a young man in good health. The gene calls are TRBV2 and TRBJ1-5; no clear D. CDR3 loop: CASNSGPGRPQHF. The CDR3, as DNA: TGTGCCAGCAATTCTGGGCCCGGGAGGCCCCAGCATTTT.